The 27 T cell receptor beta chains given below trace back to one sample, sequenced in a study of T cell changes during pregnancy in multiple sclerosis. The assay was immunoSEQ multiplex PCR, and TCRdb's table has in-frame clones only and misses some. The sample yields about 66,000 clones, approximately 90% seen once. The material sequenced was peripheral blood, taken in the third trimester of pregnancy. The receptors come from a female donor with multiple sclerosis, enrolled in a pregnancy study.

This sequence joins TRBV7-6 and TRBJ1-5; 9 bases agree with TRBD1. J was trimmed by 0 bases and V by 2 bases; bases with no gene match: 5. The germline V gene encodes CDR1 SGHVS and CDR2 FNYEAQ. The CDR3 extends over 17 amino acids. CDR3 bases: TGTGCCAGCAGCTTACGGACAGGGGTCGGTAGCAATCAGCCCCAGCATTTT. Its translation: CASSLRTGVGSNQPQHF.

The V gene is TRBV5-4, the J gene TRBJ2-2, with 10 nucleotides matching TRBD2. The CDR3 totals 14 residues. Germline V CDR1 and CDR2: SGHNT, YYREEE (reference sequence). Unmatched junction bases numbered 2, after V lost 6 bases and J lost 3 bases. The CDR3 is CASNLAGDTGELFF. The CDR3 DNA reads as TGTGCCAGCAACCTAGCGGGAGACACCGGGGAGCTGTTTTTT.

In the case of this clone: Other DNA sequences in this specimen translate into the identical CDR3. The gene calls are TRBV11-2 and TRBJ1-5, with 8 bases matching TRBD1. CDR1 and CDR2 (germline): SGHAT, FQNNGV. After removal of 1 base from V and 7 bases from J, the junction contained 3 bases not matched to a gene. The CDR3 is 14 amino acids. The CDR3 spells CASSLGQGNQPQHF. The CDR3 coding sequence is TGTGCCAGCAGCTTAGGACAGGGGAACCAGCCCCAGCATTTT.

This clone was counted a single time. This chain links TRBV11-1 with TRBJ2-1; D is uncertain. Trimming took off 5 bases at V and 6 bases at J, with 8 bases between the two ends. The CDR3 has 12 amino acids. In germline, CDR1 is SGHAT, CDR2 FQDESV (reference sequence). CDR3 DNA: TGTGCCAGCAGCGGCAGATTCAATGAGCAGTTCTTC. Amino acids: CASSGRFNEQFF.

The V gene is TRBV30, the J gene TRBJ2-7, with 9 bases identical to TRBD1. The germline CDR1 and CDR2 sequences are GTSNPN and SVGIG (reference sequence). Unmatched junction bases numbered 4, after V lost 2 bases and J lost 5 bases. CDR3 length: 13 residues. CDR3 region: CAWSTTGGHEQYF. For the CDR3, the DNA is TGTGCCTGGAGTACCACAGGGGGCCACGAGCAGTACTTC. The full variable domain, its missing parts supplied by reference TRBV30 and TRBJ2-7, is SQTIHQWPATLVQPVGSPLSLECTVEGTSNPNLYWYRQAAGRGLQLLFYSVGIGQISSEVPQNLSASRPQDRQFILSSKKLLLSDSGFYLCAWSTTGGHEQYFGPGTRLTVT.

The chain carries TRBV5-8 and TRBJ1-5; no clear D. The CDR3 runs 15 residues. Germline V lookup: CDR1 SGHTS, CDR2 YDEGEE. The V and J ends lost 1 base and 2 bases respectively, with 10 bases between them. The CDR3 DNA reads as TGTGCCAGCAGCTTGTTATGGGCAGGCAATCAGCCCCAGCATTTT. Amino acids: CASSLLWAGNQPQHF.

The chain has TRBV10-3 and TRBJ2-1; possible D gene TRBD1, 7 bases. The CDR3 consists of 14 residues. Per germline, CDR1 ENHRY and CDR2 SYGVKD. Trimming pared 10 bases from V and 0 bases from J, leaving 13 bases between. The CDR3 DNA follows: TGTGCCACCGCGGGACAGAGCTCCTACAATGAGCAGTTCTTC. Its translation is CATAGQSSYNEQFF.

This chain joins TRBV6-5 and TRBJ2-7; possible D gene TRBD1, 5 bases. Germline CDR1 reads MNHEY; CDR2 reads SVGAGI. The CDR3 has 12 residues. V lost 6 bases and J lost 7, with 13 bases in between. This chain's CDR3 is CASSQGLKEQYF. The CDR3 nucleotides read TGTGCCAGCAGCCAGGGATTAAAAGAGCAGTACTTC.

This clone came up once. The chain couples TRBV19 to TRBJ2-7, with 8 positions matching TRBD1. CDR3 size: 19 residues. Unmatched junction bases numbered 20, after V lost 5 bases and J lost 2 bases. Germline V gives CDR1 LNHDA, CDR2 SQIVND (reference sequence). The CDR3 bases are TGTGCCAGTAGTCCAGGGGTCTGGACAGGGACCGGACCCGCCTACGAGCAGTACTTC. Its protein product is CASSPGVWTGTGPAYEQYF.

This rearrangement joins TRBV6-4 to TRBJ2-2; TRBD1 is a possible D gene (5 bases). Germline assignment: CDR1 MRHNA and CDR2 SNTAGT. The CDR3 has 14 residues. Trimming left V 6 bases short and J 1 base short, with 9 bases between. The CDR3 protein is CASSETENTGELFF. In DNA, the CDR3 is TGTGCCAGCAGCGAGACAGAGAACACCGGGGAGCTGTTTTTT.

V and J are TRBV2 and TRBJ1-5; D is undetermined. The germline gives CDR1 SNHLY, CDR2 FYNNEI. Trimming cost V 2 bases and J 2 bases, with 10 bases left between them. The CDR3 loop spans 15 amino acids. The CDR3 DNA is TGTGCCAGCAGTGAATGGCAGGAACGCAATCAGCCCCAGCATTTT. It translates to CASSEWQERNQPQHF. The entire variable domain, with the rest obtained from reference TRBV2 and TRBJ1-5, is as follows: EPEVTQTPSHQVTQMGQEVILRCVPISNHLYFYWYRQILGQKVEFLVSFYNNEISEKSEIFDDQFSVERPDGSNFTLKIRSTKLEDSAMYFCASSEWQERNQPQHFGDGTRLSIL.

This clone was seen only a few times. The chain recombines TRBV7-7 with TRBJ2-5; D unclear. The V end lost 0 bases, the J end lost 5 bases, and 13 bases lay between the germline ends. Per germline, CDR1 SSHAT and CDR2 FNYEAQ (reference sequence). The CDR3 extends over 15 amino acids. Here the CDR3 DNA reads TGTGCCAGCAGCTTAGCAATGAGACATGACGAGACCCAGTACTTC. Its protein is CASSLAMRHDETQYF.

The chain is built from TRBV7-9 and TRBJ2-7; 12 bases align to TRBD2. The V segment lost 3 bases and the J segment 4 bases; nucleotides outside the gene matches: 4. Germline lookup yields CDR1 SEHNR and CDR2 FQNEAQ (reference sequence). The CDR3 covers 15 residues. The CDR3 loop is CASSFLAGGSYEQYF. The CDR3 region has the DNA TGTGCCAGCAGCTTCCTAGCGGGGGGGTCATACGAGCAGTACTTC.

The chain couples TRBV9 to TRBJ1-2, with 7 positions matching TRBD1. V gave up 3 bases and J gave up 0 bases; unmatched junction bases: 8. The CDR3 length is 16 residues. The germline gives CDR1 SGDLS, CDR2 YYNGEE. CDR3 DNA: TGTGCCAGCAGCGCGGCAACCAGGGGGACTAACTATGGCTACACCTTC. This codes for CASSAATRGTNYGYTF.

The chain recombines TRBV30 with TRBJ2-7, with a weak D call TRBD2 (6 bases). CDR1 is GTSNPN, CDR2 SVGIG, per germline (reference sequence). There are 12 residues in the CDR3. Trimming pared 2 bases from V and 5 bases from J, leaving 10 bases between. The CDR3 is CAWSQGGDEQYF. CDR3 nucleotide sequence: TGTGCCTGGAGTCAGGGAGGCGACGAGCAGTACTTC.

The chain has TRBV5-1 and TRBJ1-4, with D unresolved. V gave up 4 bases and J gave up 1 base, with 11 bases separating them. The CDR3 runs to 15 residues. The germline V gene has CDR1 SGHRS and CDR2 YFSETQ. The CDR3 spells CASSPRPETNEKLFF. The CDR3 DNA sequence: TGCGCCAGCAGCCCTCGCCCAGAAACTAATGAAAAACTGTTTTTT.

The V call is TRBV7-9, the J call TRBJ1-5, with TRBD1 matching 11 bases. The germline gives CDR1 SEHNR, CDR2 FQNEAQ (reference sequence). CDR3 length equals 16 residues. Unmatched junction bases numbered 6, after V lost 5 bases and J lost 3 bases. Here the CDR3 reads CASSLGTGGDNQPQHF. As DNA, the CDR3 is TGTGCCAGCAGCCTCGGGACAGGGGGGGACAATCAGCCCCAGCATTTT.

The rearrangement joins TRBV7-2 to TRBJ1-1; D unclear. V was cut by 6 bases and J by 5 bases, with 13 bases left in between. In germline, CDR1 is SGHTA, CDR2 FQGNSA. CDR3 size: 13 residues. The CDR3 DNA is TGTGCCAGCAGTCCTACCTCCGGGACTGAAGCTTTCTTT. Its protein is CASSPTSGTEAFF.

This clone appeared once. This chain uses TRBV5-1 with TRBJ1-3; D not certain. CDR1 and CDR2 from the germline V gene are SGHRS and YFSETQ. The CDR3 spans 14 residues. Trimming took off 2 bases at V and 3 bases at J, with 9 bases between the two ends. The CDR3 sequence: CASSLGSGGNTIYF. The CDR3, as DNA: TGCGCCAGCAGCTTAGGTTCGGGTGGAAACACCATATATTTT. Filled out from reference TRBV5-1 and TRBJ1-3, the complete variable domain reads KAGVTQTPRYLIKTRGQQVTLSCSPISGHRSVSWYQQTPGQGLQFLFEYFSETQRNKGNFPGRFSGRQFSNSRSEMNVSTLELGDSALYLCASSLGSGGNTIYFGEGSWLTVV.

DNA of the CDR3: TGTGCCAGCTCAGGACTAGCGGGAGTTTTTTACAATGAGCAGTTCTTC. Translation gives CASSGLAGVFYNEQFF. The rearrangement links TRBV18 to TRBJ2-1, with 13 bases fitting TRBD2. The CDR3 has 16 residues. J gave up 4 bases and V 5 bases, and 5 bases lay outside the gene matches. CDR1 is KGHSH, CDR2 LQKENI, per germline.

The J gene is TRBJ1-1, the V gene TRBV9; a possible D gene is TRBD1 (5 bases). This CDR3 is built from 17 residues. V lost 0 bases and J lost 1, with 16 bases in between. Germline V CDR1 and CDR2: SGDLS, YYNGEE. Here the CDR3 reads CASSVGIWGRENTEAFF. CDR3 coding DNA: TGTGCCAGCAGCGTAGGCATTTGGGGGAGGGAGAACACTGAAGCTTTCTTT. Filled out from reference TRBV9 and TRBJ1-1, the complete variable domain reads DSGVTQTPKHLITATGQRVTLRCSPRSGDLSVYWYQQSLDQGLQFLIQYYNGEERAKGNILERFSAQQFPDLHSELNLSSLELGDSALYFCASSVGIWGRENTEAFFGQGTRLTVV.

This chain links TRBV4-3 with TRBJ1-2; D not resolved. The germline CDR1 and CDR2 sequences are LGHNA and YSLEER. CDR3 length: 15 amino acids. Between the trimmed V and J ends, which lost 1 base and 4 bases, there was a span of 13 bases. The CDR3 loop reads CASSQGRPALYGYTF. The CDR3 DNA reads TGCGCCAGCAGCCAAGGGAGGCCGGCGCTCTATGGCTACACCTTC.

This sequence joins TRBV6-1 and TRBJ2-7; perhaps TRBD2 as D (5 bases). Germline CDR1 is MNHNS and CDR2 is SASEGT. Trimming cost V 2 bases and J 5 bases, with 16 bases left between them. The CDR3 totals 15 residues. CDR3 sequence: CASSERLAGYDEQYF. The CDR3 coding sequence is TGTGCCAGCAGTGAAAGGCTAGCCGGCTACGACGAGCAGTACTTC.

The CDR3 bases are TGTGCCACCGCGGGAGCCACAGATACGCAGTATTTT. Residues: CATAGATDTQYF. V gene TRBV19 combines with J gene TRBJ2-3, with 7 bases aligning to TRBD2. The CDR3 has 12 amino acids. Per germline, CDR1 LNHDA and CDR2 SQIVND (reference sequence). With 10 bases clipped from V and 2 bases from J, the junction kept 3 bases outside the gene matches.

The sample holds one count of this clone. The V gene is TRBV7-6, the J gene TRBJ1-1; no definite D call. Germline loops: CDR1 SGHVS, CDR2 FNYEAQ. CDR3 size: 12 residues. Trimming stripped 5 bases from V and 0 bases from J, with 4 bases between. Here the CDR3 reads CASSQMNTEAFF. Here the CDR3 DNA reads TGTGCCAGCAGCCAAATGAACACTGAAGCTTTCTTT.

This chain links TRBV27 with TRBJ1-1; a weak D match, TRBD1 (6 bases). Trimming shortened V by 8 bases and J by 0 bases, and 16 bases separated the two germline ends. The CDR3 consists of 15 residues. Germline lookup yields CDR1 MNHEY and CDR2 SMNVEV (reference sequence). The CDR3 sequence is CASSSRTALNTEAFF. The CDR3 DNA follows: TGTGCCAGCTCCTCCAGGACAGCCTTGAACACTGAAGCTTTCTTT.

This chain links TRBV5-1 with TRBJ2-7, with 8 bases matching TRBD2. Losses at the gene ends were 5 bases for V and 5 bases for J; bases not matched to a gene: 12. Germline CDR1 is SGHRS and CDR2 is YFSETQ. This CDR3 has 15 residues. The CDR3 spells CASRPIAGTPHEQYF. CDR3 bases: TGCGCCAGCAGACCTATAGCGGGAACTCCCCACGAGCAGTACTTC.